This TCR beta chain was profiled in a study of blood T cell repertoires in COVID-19. As for the study in general: Researchers got acute and convalescent COVID-19 samples from the United States, Italy and Spain. PBMCs, B-cell-depleted T cells, or T cells were the source of the cDNA or gDNA that made up the material.

V was clipped by 4 bases and J by 2 bases, with 8 bases between them. The CDR3 has 13 residues. Germline V CDR1 and CDR2: SNHLY, FYNNEI. In the original workflow: Using reference gene primer amplification, nucleated cell counts were estimated. Libraries were prepared by immunoSEQ multiplex PCR; TCRdb keeps only in-frame clonotypes and omits some of them. V, J and clone size were drawn from that table, and D and trimming were deduced from the DNA. The sample records approximately 130,000 clones, approximately 80% being singletons. The sequencing sample was made of peripheral blood. This clonotype was sampled from a man older than 75 with acute or convalescent COVID-19. This chain uses TRBV2 with TRBJ1-1, with D possibly matching TRBD1 (5 bases). CDR3 residues: CASSVGPNTEAFF. The CDR3 DNA follows: TGTGCCAGCAGTGTGGGGCCTAACACTGAAGCTTTCTTT.